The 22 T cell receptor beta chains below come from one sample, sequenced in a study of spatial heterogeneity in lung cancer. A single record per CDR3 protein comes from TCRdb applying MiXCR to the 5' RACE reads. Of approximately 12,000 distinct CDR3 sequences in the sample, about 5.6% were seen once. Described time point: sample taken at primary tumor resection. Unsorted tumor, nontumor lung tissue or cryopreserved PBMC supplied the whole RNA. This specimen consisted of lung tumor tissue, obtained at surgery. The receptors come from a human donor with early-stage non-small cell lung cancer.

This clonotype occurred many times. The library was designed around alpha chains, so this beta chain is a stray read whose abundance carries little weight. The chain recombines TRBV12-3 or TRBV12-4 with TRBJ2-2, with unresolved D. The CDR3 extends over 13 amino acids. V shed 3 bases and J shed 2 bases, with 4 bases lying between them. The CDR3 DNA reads TGTGCCAGCAGTTTCTTCAACACCGGGGAGCTGTTTTTT. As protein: CASSFFNTGELFF.

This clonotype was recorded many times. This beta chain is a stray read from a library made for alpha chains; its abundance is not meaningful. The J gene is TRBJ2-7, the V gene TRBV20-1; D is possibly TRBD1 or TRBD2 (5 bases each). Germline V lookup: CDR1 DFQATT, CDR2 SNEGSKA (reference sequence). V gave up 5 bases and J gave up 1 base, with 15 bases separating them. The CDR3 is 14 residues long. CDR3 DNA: TGCAGTGCTCTTAGGGACGGGCAGTCCTACGAGCAGTACGTC. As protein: CSALRDGQSYEQYV.

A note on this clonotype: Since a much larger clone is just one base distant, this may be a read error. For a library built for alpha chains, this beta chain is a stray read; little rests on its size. This CDR3 reads CASSVTTRGWGPTNEKLFF. The CDR3 bases are TGTGCCAGCAGCGTGACCACCAGGGGATGGGGGCCAACTAATGAAAAACTGTTTTTT. The rearrangement joins TRBV13 to TRBJ1-4; a weak D match, TRBD1 (6 bases). The V end was cut by 5 bases, the J end by 0 bases, with 22 bases between. This CDR3 is 19 amino acids long. The germline V gene has CDR1 PRHDT and CDR2 FYEKMQ (reference sequence).

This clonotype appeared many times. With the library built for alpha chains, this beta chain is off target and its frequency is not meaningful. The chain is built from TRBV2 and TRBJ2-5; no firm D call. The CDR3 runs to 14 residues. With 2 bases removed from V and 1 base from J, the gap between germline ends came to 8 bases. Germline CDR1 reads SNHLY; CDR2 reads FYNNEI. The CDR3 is CASSEMRSQETQYF. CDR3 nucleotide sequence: TGTGCCAGCAGTGAAATGCGGTCCCAAGAGACCCAGTACTTC.

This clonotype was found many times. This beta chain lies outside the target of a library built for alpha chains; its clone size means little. CDR3 residues: CASSPRLRETQYF. The CDR3 nucleotides read TGTGCCAGCAGCCCCCGTCTCAGAGAGACCCAGTACTTC. The V and J genes are TRBV7-2 and TRBJ2-5; the D is unclear. The CDR3 is 13 residues long. V dropped 5 bases and J dropped 4 bases, with 11 bases sitting between them. Per the germline V gene, CDR1 is SGHTA and CDR2 is FQGNSA.

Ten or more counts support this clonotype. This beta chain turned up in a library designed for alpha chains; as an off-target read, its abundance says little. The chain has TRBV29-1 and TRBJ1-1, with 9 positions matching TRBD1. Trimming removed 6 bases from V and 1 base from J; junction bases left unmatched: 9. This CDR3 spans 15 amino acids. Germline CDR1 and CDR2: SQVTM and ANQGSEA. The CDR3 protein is CSVGPGQGPNTEAFF. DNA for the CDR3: TGCAGCGTAGGACCGGGACAGGGTCCGAACACTGAAGCTTTCTTT.

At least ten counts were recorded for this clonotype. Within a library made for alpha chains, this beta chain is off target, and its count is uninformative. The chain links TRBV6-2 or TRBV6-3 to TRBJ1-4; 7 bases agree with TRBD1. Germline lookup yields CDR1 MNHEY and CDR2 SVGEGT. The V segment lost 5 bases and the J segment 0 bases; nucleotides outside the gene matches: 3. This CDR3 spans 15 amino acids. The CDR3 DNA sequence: TGTGCCAGCAGTCCCGGGACAGCAACTAATGAAAAACTGTTTTTT. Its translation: CASSPGTATNEKLFF.

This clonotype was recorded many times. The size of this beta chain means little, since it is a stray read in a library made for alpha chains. This CDR3 reads CSAGRTGDSPLHF. DNA for the CDR3: TGCAGTGCGGGACGGACAGGGGATTCACCCCTCCACTTT. The V gene is TRBV20-1, the J gene TRBJ1-6, with 9 nucleotides matching TRBD1. The germline V gene has CDR1 DFQATT and CDR2 SNEGSKA (reference sequence). The trim removed 6 bases at V and 8 bases at J, leaving 5 bases unmatched. The CDR3 totals 13 residues.

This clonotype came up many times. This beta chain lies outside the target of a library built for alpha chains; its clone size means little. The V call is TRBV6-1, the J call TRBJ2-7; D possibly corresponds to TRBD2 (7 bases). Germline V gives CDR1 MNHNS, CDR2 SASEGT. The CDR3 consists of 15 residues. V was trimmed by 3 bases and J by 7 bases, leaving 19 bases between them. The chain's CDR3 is CASSEYGGQLREQYF. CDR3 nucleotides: TGTGCCAGCAGTGAGTACGGGGGGCAATTGAGGGAGCAGTACTTC.

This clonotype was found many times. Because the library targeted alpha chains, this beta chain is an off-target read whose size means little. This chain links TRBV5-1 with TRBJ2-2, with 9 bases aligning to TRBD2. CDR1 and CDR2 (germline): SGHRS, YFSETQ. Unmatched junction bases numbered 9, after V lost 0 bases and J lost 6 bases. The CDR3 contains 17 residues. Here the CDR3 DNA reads TGCGCCAGCAGCTTGGCCCCTAGCGGGACCGCAGCCGGGGAGCTGTTTTTT. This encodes CASSLAPSGTAAGELFF.

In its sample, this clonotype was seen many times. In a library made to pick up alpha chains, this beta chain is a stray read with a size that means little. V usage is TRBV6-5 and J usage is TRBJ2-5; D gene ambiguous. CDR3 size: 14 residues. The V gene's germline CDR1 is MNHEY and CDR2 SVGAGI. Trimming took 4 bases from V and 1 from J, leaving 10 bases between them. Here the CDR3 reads CASSLGQVQETQYF. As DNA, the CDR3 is TGTGCCAGCAGTTTAGGTCAGGTCCAAGAGACCCAGTACTTC.

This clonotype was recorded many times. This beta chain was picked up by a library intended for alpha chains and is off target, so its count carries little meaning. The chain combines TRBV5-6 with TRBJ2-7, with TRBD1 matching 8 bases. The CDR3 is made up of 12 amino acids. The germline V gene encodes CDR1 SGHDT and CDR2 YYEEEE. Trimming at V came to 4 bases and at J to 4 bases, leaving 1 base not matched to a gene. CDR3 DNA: TGTGCCAGCAGCCGGGACAGGTACGAGCAGTACTTC. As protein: CASSRDRYEQYF.

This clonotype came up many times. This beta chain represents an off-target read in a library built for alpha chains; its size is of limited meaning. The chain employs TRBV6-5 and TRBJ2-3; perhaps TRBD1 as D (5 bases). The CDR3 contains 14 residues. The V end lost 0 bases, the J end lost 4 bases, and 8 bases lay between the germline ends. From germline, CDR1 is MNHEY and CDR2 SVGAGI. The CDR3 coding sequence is TGTGCCAGCAGTTACTCGTGGGGCCCAGATACGCAGTATTTT. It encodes CASSYSWGPDTQYF.

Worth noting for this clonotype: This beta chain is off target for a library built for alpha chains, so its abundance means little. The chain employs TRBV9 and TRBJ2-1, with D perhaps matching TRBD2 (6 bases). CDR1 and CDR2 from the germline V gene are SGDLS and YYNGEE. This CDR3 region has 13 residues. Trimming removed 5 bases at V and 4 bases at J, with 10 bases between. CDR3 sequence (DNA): TGTGCCAGCAGGCCCGGGAGTTACAATGAGCAGTTCTTC. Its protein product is CASRPGSYNEQFF.

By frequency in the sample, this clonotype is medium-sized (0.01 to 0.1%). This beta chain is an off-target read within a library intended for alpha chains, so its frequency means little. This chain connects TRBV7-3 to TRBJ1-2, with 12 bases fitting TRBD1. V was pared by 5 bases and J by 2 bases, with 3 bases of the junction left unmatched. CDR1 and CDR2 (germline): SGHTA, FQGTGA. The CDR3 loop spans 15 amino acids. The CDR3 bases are TGTGCCAGCAGCCCGGGACAGGGGGCGAACTATGGCTACACCTTC. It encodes CASSPGQGANYGYTF.

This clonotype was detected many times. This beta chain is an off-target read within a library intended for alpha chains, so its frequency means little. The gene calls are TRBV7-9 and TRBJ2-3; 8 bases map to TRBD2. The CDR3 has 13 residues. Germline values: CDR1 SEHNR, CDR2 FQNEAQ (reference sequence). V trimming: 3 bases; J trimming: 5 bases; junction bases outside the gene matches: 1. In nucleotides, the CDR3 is TGTGCCAGCAGCTTCCTAGCGGGAGATACGCAGTATTTT. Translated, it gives CASSFLAGDTQYF.

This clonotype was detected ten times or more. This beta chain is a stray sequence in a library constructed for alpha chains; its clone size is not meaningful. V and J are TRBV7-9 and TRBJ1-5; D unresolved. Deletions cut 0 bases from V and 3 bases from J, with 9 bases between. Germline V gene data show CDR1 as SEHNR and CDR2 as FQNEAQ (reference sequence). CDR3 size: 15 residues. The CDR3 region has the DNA TGTGCCAGCAGCTTAGCCGGTGGGCCCAATCAGCCCCAGCATTTT. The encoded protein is CASSLAGGPNQPQHF. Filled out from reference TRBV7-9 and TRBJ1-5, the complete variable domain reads DTGVSQNPRHKITKRGQNVTFRCDPISEHNRLYWYRQTLGQGPEFLTYFQNEAQLEKSRLLSDRFSAERPKGSFSTLEIQRTEQGDSAMYLCASSLAGGPNQPQHFGDGTRLSIL.

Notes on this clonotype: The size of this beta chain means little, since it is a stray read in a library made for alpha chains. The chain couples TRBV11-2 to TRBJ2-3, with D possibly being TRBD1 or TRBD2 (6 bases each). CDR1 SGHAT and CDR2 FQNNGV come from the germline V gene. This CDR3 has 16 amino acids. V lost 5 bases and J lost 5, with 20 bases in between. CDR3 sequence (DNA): TGTGCCAGCAGCGCTACAGGGAGGCTGGGCATAGATACGCAGTATTTT. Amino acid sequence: CASSATGRLGIDTQYF.

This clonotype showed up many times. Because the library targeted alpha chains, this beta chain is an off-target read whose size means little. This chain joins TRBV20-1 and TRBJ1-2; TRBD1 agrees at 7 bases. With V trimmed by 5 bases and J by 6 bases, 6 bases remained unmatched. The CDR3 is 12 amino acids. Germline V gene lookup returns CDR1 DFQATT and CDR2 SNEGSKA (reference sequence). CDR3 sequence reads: CSAFRQGDGYTF. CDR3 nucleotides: TGCAGTGCTTTTAGACAGGGAGATGGCTACACCTTC.

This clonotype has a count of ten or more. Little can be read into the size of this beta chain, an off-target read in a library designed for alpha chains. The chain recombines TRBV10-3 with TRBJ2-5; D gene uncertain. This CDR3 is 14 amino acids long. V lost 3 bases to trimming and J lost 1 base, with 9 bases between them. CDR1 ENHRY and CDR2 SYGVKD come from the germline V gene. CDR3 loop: CAISEWQVQETQYF. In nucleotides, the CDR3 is TGTGCCATCAGTGAATGGCAGGTCCAAGAGACCCAGTACTTC.

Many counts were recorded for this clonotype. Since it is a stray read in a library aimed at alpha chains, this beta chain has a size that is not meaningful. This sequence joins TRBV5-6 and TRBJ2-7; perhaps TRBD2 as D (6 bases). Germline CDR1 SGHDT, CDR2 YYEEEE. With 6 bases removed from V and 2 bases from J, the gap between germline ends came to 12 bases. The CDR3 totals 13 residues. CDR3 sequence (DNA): TGTGCCAGCACCGGGACTTCCACCTACGAGCAGTACTTC. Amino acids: CASTGTSTYEQYF.

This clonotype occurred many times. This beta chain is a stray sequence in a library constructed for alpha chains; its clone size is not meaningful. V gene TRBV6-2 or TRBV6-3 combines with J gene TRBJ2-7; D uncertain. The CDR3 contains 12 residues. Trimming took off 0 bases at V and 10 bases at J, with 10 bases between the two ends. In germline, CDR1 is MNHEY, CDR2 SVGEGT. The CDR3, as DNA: TGTGCCAGCAGTTACTCGACGGCCGAACAGTACTTC. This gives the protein CASSYSTAEQYF.